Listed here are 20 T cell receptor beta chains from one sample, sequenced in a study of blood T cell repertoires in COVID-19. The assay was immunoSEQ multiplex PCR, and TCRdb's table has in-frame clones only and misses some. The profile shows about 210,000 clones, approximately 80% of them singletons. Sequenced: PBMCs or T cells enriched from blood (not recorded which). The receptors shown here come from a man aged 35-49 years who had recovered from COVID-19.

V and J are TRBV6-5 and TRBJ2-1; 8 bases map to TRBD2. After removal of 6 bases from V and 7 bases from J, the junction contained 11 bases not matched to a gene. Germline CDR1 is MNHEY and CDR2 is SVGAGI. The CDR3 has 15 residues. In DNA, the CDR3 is TGTGCCAGCAGCCCAGTGACGGGGGGGCGAAATGAGCAGTTCTTC. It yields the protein CASSPVTGGRNEQFF.

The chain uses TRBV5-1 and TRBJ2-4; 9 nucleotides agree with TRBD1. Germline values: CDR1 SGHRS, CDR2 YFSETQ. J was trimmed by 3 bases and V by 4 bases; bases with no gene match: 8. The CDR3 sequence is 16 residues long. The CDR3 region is CASSRGAGQGKNIQYF. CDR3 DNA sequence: TGCGCCAGCAGCCGTGGGGCGGGACAGGGCAAAAACATTCAGTACTTC. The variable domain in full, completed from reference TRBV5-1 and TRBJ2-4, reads KAGVTQTPRYLIKTRGQQVTLSCSPISGHRSVSWYQQTPGQGLQFLFEYFSETQRNKGNFPGRFSGRQFSNSRSEMNVSTLELGDSALYLCASSRGAGQGKNIQYFGAGTRLSVL.

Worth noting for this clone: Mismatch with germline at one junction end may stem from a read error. In DNA, the CDR3 is TGCGCCAGCAGCTTGGCCCAGGGGGCGCGTGATTTC. Translation: CASSLAQGARDF. The chain carries TRBV5-1 and TRBJ1-2; 8 nucleotides line up with TRBD1. Germline V gene sequence: CDR1 SGHRS, CDR2 YFSETQ. This CDR3 is built from 12 residues.

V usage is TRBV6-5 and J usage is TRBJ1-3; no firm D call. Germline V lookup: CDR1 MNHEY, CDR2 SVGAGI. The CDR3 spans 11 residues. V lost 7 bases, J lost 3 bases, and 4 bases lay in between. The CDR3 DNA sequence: TGTGCCAGCATCTATGGAAACACCATATATTTT. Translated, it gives CASIYGNTIYF.

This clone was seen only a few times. The CDR3 region has the DNA TGTGCCAGCAGCTTTCTAAAAGCTCCCAGGGAGCTGTTTTTT. Its protein product is CASSFLKAPRELFF. The J gene is TRBJ2-2, the V gene TRBV7-3; D gene ambiguous. The CDR3 has 14 amino acids. CDR1 and CDR2 from the germline V gene are SGHTA and FQGTGA. The V end lost 3 bases, the J end lost 9 bases, and 14 bases lay between the germline ends.

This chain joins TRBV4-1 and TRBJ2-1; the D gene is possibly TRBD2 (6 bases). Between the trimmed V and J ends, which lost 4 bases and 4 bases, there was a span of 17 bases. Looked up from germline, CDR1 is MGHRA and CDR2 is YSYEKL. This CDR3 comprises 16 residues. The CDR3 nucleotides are TGCGCCAGCAGCCGTGGGCTAGCGAGAAATTACAATGAGCAGTTCTTC. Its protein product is CASSRGLARNYNEQFF.

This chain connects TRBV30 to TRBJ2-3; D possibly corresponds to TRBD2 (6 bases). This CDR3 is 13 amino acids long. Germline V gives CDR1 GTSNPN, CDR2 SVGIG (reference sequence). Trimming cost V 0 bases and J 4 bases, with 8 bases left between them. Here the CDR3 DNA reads TGTGCCTGGAGTGTGGGAGGATCAGATACGCAGTATTTT. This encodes CAWSVGGSDTQYF.

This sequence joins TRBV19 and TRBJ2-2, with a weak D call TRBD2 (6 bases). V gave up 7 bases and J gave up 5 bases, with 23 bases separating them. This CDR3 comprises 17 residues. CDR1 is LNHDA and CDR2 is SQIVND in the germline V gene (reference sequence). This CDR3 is CASNRWDSSLETGELFF. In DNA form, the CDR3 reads TGTGCCAGTAATCGTTGGGACTCATCACTGGAAACCGGGGAGCTGTTTTTT.

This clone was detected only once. This CDR3 reads CAISEFGTDTQYF. The CDR3 DNA follows: TGTGCCATCAGTGAGTTCGGGACAGATACGCAGTATTTT. The chain links TRBV10-3 to TRBJ2-3; D gene unclear. Trimming removed 1 base at V and 3 bases at J, with 5 bases between. Germline V gives CDR1 ENHRY, CDR2 SYGVKD. CDR3 length: 13 amino acids.

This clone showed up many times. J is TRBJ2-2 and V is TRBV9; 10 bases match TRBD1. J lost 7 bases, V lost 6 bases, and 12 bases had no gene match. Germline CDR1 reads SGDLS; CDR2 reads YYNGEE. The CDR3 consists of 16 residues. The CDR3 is CASTSTGTGVVGELFF. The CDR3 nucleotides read TGTGCCAGCACCTCAACCGGGACAGGGGTTGTCGGGGAGCTGTTTTTT.

The CDR3, as DNA: TGTGCCAGCACCTCGAGTTATGGGACTAGCAACCATGAGCAGTTCTTC. It specifies CASTSSYGTSNHEQFF. The chain is built from TRBV2 and TRBJ2-1, with 9 bases matching TRBD2. The CDR3 extends over 16 amino acids. V shed 7 bases and J 8 bases; nucleotides not matched to a gene: 15. From germline, CDR1 is SNHLY and CDR2 FYNNEI.

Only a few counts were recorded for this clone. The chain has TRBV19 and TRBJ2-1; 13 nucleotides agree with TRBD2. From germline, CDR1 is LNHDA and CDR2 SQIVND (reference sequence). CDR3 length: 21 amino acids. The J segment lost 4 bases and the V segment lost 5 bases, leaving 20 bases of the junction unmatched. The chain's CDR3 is CASSPRTSGSVLLLSYNEQFF. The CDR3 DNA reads TGTGCCAGTAGTCCCAGGACTAGCGGGAGTGTCTTACTCCTGAGTTACAATGAGCAGTTCTTC.

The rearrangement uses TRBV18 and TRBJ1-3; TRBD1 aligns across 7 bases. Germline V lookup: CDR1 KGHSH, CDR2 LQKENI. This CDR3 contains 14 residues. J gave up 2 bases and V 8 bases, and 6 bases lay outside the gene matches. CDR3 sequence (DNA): TGTGCCAGCGCGACAGGGTGGGCTGGAAACACCATATATTTT. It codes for CASATGWAGNTIYF.

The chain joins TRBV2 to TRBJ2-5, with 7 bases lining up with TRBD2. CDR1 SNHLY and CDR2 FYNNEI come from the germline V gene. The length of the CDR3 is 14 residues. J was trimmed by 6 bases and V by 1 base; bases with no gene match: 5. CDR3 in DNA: TGTGCCAGCAGTGAAGGGGAGGGGAGGAAGACCCAGTACTTC. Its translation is CASSEGEGRKTQYF.

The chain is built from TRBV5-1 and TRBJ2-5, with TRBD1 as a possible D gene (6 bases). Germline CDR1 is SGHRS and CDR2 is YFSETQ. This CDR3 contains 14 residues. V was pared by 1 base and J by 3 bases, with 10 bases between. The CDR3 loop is CASSLQQGEETQYF. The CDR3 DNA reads TGCGCCAGCAGCTTGCAACAGGGTGAAGAGACCCAGTACTTC.

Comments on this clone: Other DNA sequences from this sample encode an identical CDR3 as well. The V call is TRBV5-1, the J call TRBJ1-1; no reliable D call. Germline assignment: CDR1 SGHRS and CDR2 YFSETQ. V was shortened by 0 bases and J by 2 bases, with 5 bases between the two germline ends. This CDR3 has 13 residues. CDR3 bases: TGCGCCAGCAGCTTGGGCGGTAACACTGAAGCTTTCTTT. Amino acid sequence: CASSLGGNTEAFF.

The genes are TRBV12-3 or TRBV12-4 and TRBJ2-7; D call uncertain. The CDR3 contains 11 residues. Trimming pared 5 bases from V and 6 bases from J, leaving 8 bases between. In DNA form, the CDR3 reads TGTGCCAGCAGTGTGAATAGCGAGCAGTACTTC. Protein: CASSVNSEQYF.

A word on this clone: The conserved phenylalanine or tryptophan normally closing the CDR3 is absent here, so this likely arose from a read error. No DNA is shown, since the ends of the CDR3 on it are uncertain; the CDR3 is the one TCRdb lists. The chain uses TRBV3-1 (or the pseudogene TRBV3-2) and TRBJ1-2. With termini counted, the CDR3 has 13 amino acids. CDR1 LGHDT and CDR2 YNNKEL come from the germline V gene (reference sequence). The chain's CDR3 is CASSLLDTGRPSI.

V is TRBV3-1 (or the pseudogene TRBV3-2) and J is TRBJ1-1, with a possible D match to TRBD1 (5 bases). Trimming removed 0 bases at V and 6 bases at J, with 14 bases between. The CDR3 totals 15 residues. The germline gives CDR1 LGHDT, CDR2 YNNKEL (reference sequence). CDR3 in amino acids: CASSQDAGRESEAFF. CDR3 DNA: TGTGCCAGCAGCCAAGATGCAGGGAGGGAGTCTGAAGCTTTCTTT.

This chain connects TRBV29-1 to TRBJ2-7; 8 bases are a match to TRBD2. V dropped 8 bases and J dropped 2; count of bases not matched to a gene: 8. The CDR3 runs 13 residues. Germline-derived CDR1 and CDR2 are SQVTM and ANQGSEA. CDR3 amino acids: CSLILAGTYEQYF. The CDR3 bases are TGCAGCCTTATTTTAGCGGGGACCTACGAGCAGTACTTC.